The source of this T cell receptor (beta chain) is a study of response to subunit inactivated influenza vaccine. TCRdb used MiXCR to reprocess the RT-PCR reads, holding one entry per CDR3 protein. This table holds hundreds of thousands of distinct CDR3 sequences, around 13% found once. Germline V gene sequence: CDR1 SEHNR, CDR2 FQNEAQ (reference sequence). The CDR3 length is 12 residues. Trimming removed 2 bases from V and 6 bases from J, with 8 bases in between. The material was PBMCs from blood, obtained more than 35 days after vaccination. The chain couples TRBV7-9 to TRBJ2-7, with TRBD2 as a possible D gene (6 bases). The sequence was collected from a man aged 50-59 years who received an inactivated influenza vaccine. The CDR3 sequence: CASSLSEGEQYF. The CDR3 nucleotides read TGTGCCAGCAGCTTATCGGAGGGCGAGCAGTACTTC.